This is a list of T cell receptor beta chains from one sample in a study of shared clonotypes between healthy human individuals. Generated by immunoSEQ multiplex PCR, the TCRdb table keeps only in-frame clones and is missing some. The sample shows 100,000 to 120,000 clones, more than 65% of them seen only once. The sequenced sample consisted of memory CD8+ T cells sorted from blood. The receptors shown here come from a woman in her 30s in good health. Each CDR3 is given with its conserved first and last residue. Fields, in order: V gene, J gene, clone size, D gene, CDR3 DNA, CDR3 protein. D genes are given only for firm matches. Clone size appears in some rows only: once, few, many, or a class for an expanded clone.

>TRBV5-1|TRBJ1-1|few|TRBD1
TGCGCCAGCAGACCAGGGACAGGGGCAGCCATGAACACTGAAGCTTTCTTT
CASRPGTGAAMNTEAFF
>TRBV5-1|TRBJ2-1|.|.
TGCGCCAGCAGCCCCAGCGCGAACACAGGGAGGTCCTACAATGAGCAGTTCTTC
CASSPSANTGRSYNEQFF
>TRBV5-6|TRBJ1-2|.|TRBD1
TGTGCCAGCCGAGCAGGGGGCAGGGGCCTTACCTATGGCTACACCTTC
CASRAGGRGLTYGYTF
>TRBV6-5|TRBJ2-7|.|.
TGTGCCAGCAATACCGGGGAGACAAACGAGCAGTACTTC
CASNTGETNEQYF
>TRBV4-1|TRBJ1-1|.|.
TGCGCCAGCAGCCGTCGGCAGGAGAACACTGAAGCTTTCTTT
CASSRRQENTEAFF
>TRBV11-2|TRBJ2-7|.|.
TGTGCCAGCAGTCTAGGGGCCTACGAGCAGTACTTC
CASSLGAYEQYF
>TRBV7-6|TRBJ2-3|.|TRBD2
TGTGCCAGCAGCTTTTCTAGCGGAGCGCTGCATACGCAGTATTTT
CASSFSSGALHTQYF
>TRBV28|TRBJ1-2|.|.
TGTGCCAGCAGTTTATCCTCCTCAGGGCCCTATGGCTACACCTTC
CASSLSSSGPYGYTF
>TRBV13|TRBJ2-1|.|TRBD2
TGTGCCAGCCGGGGACTAGCGGGAGCAAATGAGCAGTTCTTC
CASRGLAGANEQFF
>TRBV7-9|TRBJ2-7|.|.
TGTGCCAGCAGCTCCCTCGATACGCTCTCCTACGAGCAGTACTTC
CASSSLDTLSYEQYF
>TRBV28|TRBJ1-1|.|TRBD1
TGTGCCAGCCGAGGGGGACAGGGCACTGAAGCTTTCTTT
CASRGGQGTEAFF
>TRBV10-1|TRBJ2-6|.|.
TGCGCCAGCAGTAGAGAATTAAACGCACAAAGTCGGGCCAACGTCCTGACTTTC
CASSRELNAQSRANVLTF
>TRBV27|TRBJ2-7|.|TRBD1
TGTGCCAGCAGCATTAGCTCGACAGGGACCTACGAGCAGTACTTC
CASSISSTGTYEQYF
>TRBV19|TRBJ2-1|few|.
TGTGCCAGTAGTATAGATCCCCAGAGGGCTGGCCATGAGCAGTTCTTC
CASSIDPQRAGHEQFF
>TRBV6-1|TRBJ1-1|once|TRBD1
TGTGCCAGCAGCCTTGGGACAGGGGGCGATGAAGCTTTCTTT
CASSLGTGGDEAFF
>TRBV27|TRBJ1-5|few|.
TGTGCCAGCAGTTTATGGGCAGGCCATCAGCCCCAGCATTTT
CASSLWAGHQPQHF
>TRBV11-2|TRBJ2-7|.|TRBD2
TGTGCCAGCAGCTTAGATCTAACTAGCGACAAAGGATACGAGCAGTACTTC
CASSLDLTSDKGYEQYF
>TRBV7-2|TRBJ2-7|.|.
TGTGCCAGCAGCTTAGTTTACGAGCAGTACTTC
CASSLVYEQYF
>TRBV6-1|TRBJ2-7|.|.
TGTGCCAGCAGTGAATGGGGGAGCGAGCAGTACTTC
CASSEWGSEQYF
>TRBV5-6|TRBJ2-1|few|.
TGTGCCAGCAGCTTTGGGCTACGGTCCTACAATGAGCAGTTCTTC
CASSFGLRSYNEQFF
>TRBV4-1|TRBJ2-3|.|.
TGCGCCAGCAGCCAAGATCAAGGTGTGGTTGCAGATACGCAGTATTTT
CASSQDQGVVADTQYF
>TRBV29-1|TRBJ2-1|.|.
TGCAGCGTTGAATTTGGAAGTCGACCCGACAATGAGCAGTTCTTC
CSVEFGSRPDNEQFF
>TRBV5-1|TRBJ2-7|.|.
TGCGCCAGCAGCCTTACTCTGCCGGGGTCCGAGCAGTACTTC
CASSLTLPGSEQYF
>TRBV2|TRBJ2-5|once|.
TGTGCCAGCAGAGAAACACCCCGCCGGCTAGCTGTTCAAGAGACCCAGTACTTC
CASRETPRRLAVQETQYF
>TRBV19|TRBJ1-5|.|.
TGTGCCAGTAGTTCGACGTTCGGTGGCAATCAGCCCCAGCATTTT
CASSSTFGGNQPQHF
>TRBV7-9|TRBJ1-2|.|.
TGTGCCACGTTTTCGCCGTTTGTCTATGGCTACACCTTC
CATFSPFVYGYTF
>TRBV16|TRBJ1-1|.|.
TGTGCCAGCAGCCTCCTAGGGACGAACACTGAAGCTTTCTTT
CASSLLGTNTEAFF
>TRBV4-1|TRBJ2-7|.|TRBD2
TGCGCCAGCAGCCAAGTCGCGAGCGGGAGGGCCGGGGTGTCCGAGCAGTACTTC
CASSQVASGRAGVSEQYF
>TRBV29-1|TRBJ2-7|.|.
TGCAGCGTCCGCTGGTACCGTGACGAGCAGTACTTC
CSVRWYRDEQYF
>TRBV6-5|TRBJ2-2|.|.
TGTGCCAGCAGAAAAACAGGGAACACCGGGGAGCTGTTTTTT
CASRKTGNTGELFF
>TRBV11-3|TRBJ2-2|.|TRBD1
TGTGCCAGCAGCTTAGATGGCAGGGGGCGATATACCGGGGAGCTGTTTTTT
CASSLDGRGRYTGELFF
>TRBV11-2|TRBJ1-2|.|.
TGTGCCAGCAGCGCAGGTGATTATGGCTACACCTTC
CASSAGDYGYTF
>TRBV5-6|TRBJ1-1|.|.
TGTGCCAGCAGCTTGGCCGGGGCGATGAACACTGAAGCTTTCTTT
CASSLAGAMNTEAFF
>TRBV6-5|TRBJ2-3|.|.
TGTGCCAGCAGTTCCAGTGAGAGGCCCACAGATACGCAGTATTTT
CASSSSERPTDTQYF
>TRBV6-6|TRBJ2-3|.|.
TGTGCCAGCAACCAACTAGACCCCTCCGACGCGCAGTATTTT
CASNQLDPSDAQYF
>TRBV19|TRBJ2-5|many|TRBD2
TGTGCCAGTAGTATATGGGCGGGGGAGAAGACCCAGTACTTC
CASSIWAGEKTQYF
>TRBV4-1|TRBJ2-7|.|.
TGCGCCAGCAGCCAAGGGGGTTCCTACGAGCAGTACTTC
CASSQGGSYEQYF
>TRBV11-2|TRBJ1-5|.|.
TGTGCCAGCAGCCCCGGTGGGGGCCAGCCCCAGCATTTT
CASSPGGGQPQHF
>TRBV28|TRBJ1-2|.|.
TGTGCCAGCAGTTTCCCGGTGGGGGCGGGAGGCTACACCTTC
CASSFPVGAGGYTF
>TRBV6-5|TRBJ2-7|.|.
TGTGCCAGCAGTCCAAAGGGACGTAGCTCCTACGAGCAGTACTTC
CASSPKGRSSYEQYF
>TRBV9|TRBJ2-5|.|.
TGTGCCAGCAGCGTAAGTGCATCCCAAGAGACCCAGTACTTC
CASSVSASQETQYF
>TRBV18|TRBJ2-7|.|TRBD1
TGTGCCAGCTCTCCCGGGACAGGATCCTACGAGCAGTACTTC
CASSPGTGSYEQYF
>TRBV6-1|TRBJ2-3|.|TRBD2
TGTGCCACCAAAGCGGGGGGGGAGACAGATACGCAGTATTTT
CATKAGGETDTQYF
>TRBV27|TRBJ1-3|.|TRBD1
TGTGCCAGCAGCCAAAGACAGGGGGCGCGTGGAAACACCATATATTTT
CASSQRQGARGNTIYF
>TRBV30|TRBJ1-4|.|TRBD1
TGTGCCTGGAGCGGGACAGGGGGATTTGAAAAACTGTTTTTT
CAWSGTGGFEKLFF
>TRBV30|TRBJ1-2|.|.
TGTGCCTGGATGAGGGGGGGCTATGGCTACACCTTC
CAWMRGGYGYTF
>TRBV9|TRBJ2-1|few|TRBD2
TGTGCCAGCTCCAGACTAGCGGGAAGAAATGAGCAGTTCTTC
CASSRLAGRNEQFF
>TRBV5-6|TRBJ2-7|.|.
TGTGCCAGCAGCTTCGGGACTGGACCCTACGAGCAGTACTTC
CASSFGTGPYEQYF
>TRBV4-1|TRBJ2-7|.|.
TGCGCCAGCAGCCAAGATAGCCGACAGGGGAGGGGCGAGCAGTACTTC
CASSQDSRQGRGEQYF
>TRBV2|TRBJ2-7|.|.
TGTGCCAGCAGTGGCAGGGGGGGAAGCGAGCAGTACTTC
CASSGRGGSEQYF
>TRBV4-1|TRBJ2-5|.|.
TGCGCCAGCAGCCAAGTCGCCGGGGGAGCCTCCCGGGAGACCCAGTACTTC
CASSQVAGGASRETQYF
>TRBV5-6|TRBJ2-7|once|TRBD1
TGTGCCAGCAGCGTGGGACAGGGTGCCTACGAGCAGTACTTC
CASSVGQGAYEQYF
>TRBV29-1|TRBJ2-1|.|.
TGCAGCGTTTTGTTGTGGAGCAACAATGAGCAGTTCTTC
CSVLLWSNNEQFF
>TRBV27|TRBJ2-2|.|TRBD2
TGTGCCAGCAGTTTAACGGGGGAGGGACGGACCGGGGAGCTGTTTTTT
CASSLTGEGRTGELFF
>TRBV6-5|TRBJ2-3|few|TRBD2
TGTGCCAGCAGCCAGACTAGCGGGAGAATAGATACGCAGTATTTT
CASSQTSGRIDTQYF